A single sample is the source of the 12 T cell receptor beta chains below, sequenced in a study of post-analysis software for immune sequencing data. Antigen specificity for these receptors is unknown. Unique molecular identifiers were carried by the TCR beta cDNA libraries. TCRdb fed the PCR reads into MiXCR, producing one record per CDR3 protein. The table shows about 260,000 distinct CDR3 sequences, with about 40% occurring only once. Study results and limitations: Controls had lower frequencies than patients of roughly five TRBV segments, which included TRBV5-6, TRBV5-1 and TRBV20-1.

The sequenced sample consisted of blood. The receptors were sampled from a girl aged 10 to 17 with multiple sclerosis.

This clonotype was seen more than once but under ten times. An end of the junction does not agree with germline; a read error may underlie this. The V and J genes are TRBV20-1 and TRBJ1-5, with TRBD1 as a possible D gene (5 bases). Germline CDR1 and CDR2: DFQATT and SNEGSKA (reference sequence). The CDR3 is 12 residues long. The CDR3 DNA reads as TGCAGTGCTAGCCAGGGTCCTCAGCCCCCGCATTTT. The encoded protein is CSASQGPQPPHF.

As for this clonotype: With a much larger clone just one base away, this may be a read error. The rearrangement links TRBV6-6 to TRBJ1-5; 7 bases are shared with TRBD1. CDR3 length equals 13 residues. Per the germline V gene, CDR1 is MNHNY and CDR2 is SVGAGI (reference sequence). Trimming at V came to 6 bases and at J to 5 bases, leaving 4 bases not matched to a gene. The CDR3 protein is CASRVDRDQPQHF. CDR3 nucleotide sequence: TGTGCCAGCAGGGTTGACAGGGATCAGCCCCAGCATTTT.

This clonotype has a count of ten or more. The chain joins TRBV2 to TRBJ1-2; 7 bases map to TRBD1. Germline V gene data show CDR1 as SNHLY and CDR2 as FYNNEI. The trim removed 1 base at V and 6 bases at J, leaving 8 bases unmatched. The CDR3 has 15 residues. The CDR3 spells CASSEVLGRGNGYTF. CDR3 sequence (DNA): TGTGCCAGCAGTGAAGTATTGGGCAGGGGGAATGGCTACACCTTC.

There are a few counts of this clonotype. CDR3 nucleotide sequence: TGTGCCACCAGTGATTCCAGGGACCTCCTCGACTACACCTTC. Its protein product is CATSDSRDLLDYTF. This sequence joins TRBV24-1 and TRBJ1-2; tentative D call: TRBD1 (5 bases). CDR3 length equals 14 residues. The germline V gene encodes CDR1 KGHDR and CDR2 SFDVKD. The V end was cut by 2 bases, the J end by 10 bases, with 16 bases between.

There are a few counts of this clonotype. A read error may explain this, as a much larger clone is one base away. The chain has TRBV15 and TRBJ2-1; unclear D gene. Germline V gene sequence: CDR1 LNHNV, CDR2 YYDKDF (reference sequence). The CDR3 is 13 amino acids. As DNA, the CDR3 is TGTGCCTCCAGCAGAGTCCCCTACAATGAGCAGTTCTTC. As protein: CASSRVPYNEQFF.

V and J are TRBV5-1 and TRBJ2-6, with 8 bases that match TRBD1. Germline CDR1 reads SGHRS; CDR2 reads YFSETQ. V lost 3 bases to trimming and J lost 0 bases; unmatched junction nucleotides: 8. This CDR3 has 18 amino acids. CDR3 residues: CASSSVTGALSGANVLTF. CDR3 DNA: TGCGCCAGCAGCTCGGTGACAGGGGCTCTCTCTGGGGCCAACGTCCTGACTTTC.

The chain carries TRBV7-8 and TRBJ2-5; 11 bases agree with TRBD1. The length of the CDR3 is 14 residues. The germline V gene encodes CDR1 SGHVS and CDR2 FQNEAQ. With V trimmed by 4 bases and J by 5 bases, 3 bases remained unmatched. The CDR3 sequence is CASSSRDRGETQYF. The DNA of the CDR3 is TGTGCCAGCAGCTCCCGGGACAGGGGGGAGACCCAGTACTTC.

The V call is TRBV4-1, the J call TRBJ2-7; tentatively, D is TRBD2 (6 bases). Deletions cut 4 bases from V and 4 bases from J, with 17 bases between. The CDR3 sequence is 15 residues long. In germline, CDR1 is MGHRA, CDR2 YSYEKL. CDR3 protein: CASSPLMGGSYEQYF. The CDR3 DNA sequence: TGCGCCAGCAGCCCACTTATGGGGGGAAGTTACGAGCAGTACTTC.

This clonotype was recorded at least ten times. V is TRBV29-1 and J is TRBJ2-5; perhaps TRBD1 as D (7 bases). Trimming removed 5 bases from V and 7 bases from J, with 23 bases in between. CDR1 is SQVTM, CDR2 ANQGSEA, per germline. The length of the CDR3 is 15 residues. CDR3 loop: CSVPPLLASGGTQYF. In nucleotides, the CDR3 is TGCAGCGTTCCCCCCCTACTAGCTTCAGGGGGGACCCAGTACTTC.

This clonotype was seen at least ten times. The chain is built from TRBV12-3 or TRBV12-4 and TRBJ1-6; TRBD1 is a possible D gene (5 bases). Trimming removed 3 bases at V and 7 bases at J, with 10 bases between. CDR3 length equals 14 residues. CDR3 in DNA: TGTGCCAGCAGTTTTATGGGGGGGAATTCACCCCTCCACTTT. This sequence encodes CASSFMGGNSPLHF.

This clonotype has a count of ten or more. The chain recombines TRBV30 with TRBJ1-2, with 7 bases fitting TRBD1. This CDR3 is built from 12 residues. V gave up 1 base and J gave up 8 bases; unmatched junction bases: 4. Germline CDR1 reads GTSNPN; CDR2 reads SVGIG (reference sequence). CDR3 loop: CAWSGGQRGYTF. The CDR3 DNA reads as TGTGCCTGGAGTGGGGGACAGAGAGGCTACACCTTC.

Many counts were recorded for this clonotype. V usage is TRBV29-1 and J usage is TRBJ2-1; TRBD2 agrees at 11 bases. In germline, CDR1 is SQVTM, CDR2 ANQGSEA. V was clipped by 3 bases and J by 7 bases; unmatched bases: 8. The CDR3 is 15 residues long. In DNA form, the CDR3 reads TGCAGCGTTGATCGACTAGCGGGATCAGGGAATGAGCAGTTCTTC. Translating it yields CSVDRLAGSGNEQFF.